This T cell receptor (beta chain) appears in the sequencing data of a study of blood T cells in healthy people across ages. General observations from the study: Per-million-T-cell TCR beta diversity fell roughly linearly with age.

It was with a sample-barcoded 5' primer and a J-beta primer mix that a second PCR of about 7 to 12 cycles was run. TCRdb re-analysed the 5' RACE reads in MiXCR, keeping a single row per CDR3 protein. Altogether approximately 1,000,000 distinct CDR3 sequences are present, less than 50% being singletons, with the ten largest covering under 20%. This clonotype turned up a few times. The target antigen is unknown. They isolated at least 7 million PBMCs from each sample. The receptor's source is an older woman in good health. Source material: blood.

The CDR3 sequence is CASSPSGNSYNEQFF. The DNA of the CDR3 is TGTGCCAGCAGCCCCAGCGGGAACTCCTACAATGAGCAGTTCTTC. This chain uses TRBV7-3 with TRBJ2-1, with 7 positions matching TRBD2. The CDR3 length is 15 residues. Unmatched junction bases numbered 4, after V lost 5 bases and J lost 0 bases. Germline-derived CDR1 and CDR2 are SGHTA and FQGTGA.